This T cell receptor (beta chain) was sequenced during a study of vaccination and CD4 T cells after COVID-19. The Oncomine TCR Beta short-read assay was what sequenced the DNA obtained from cultured CD4+ T cells. TCRdb itself ran the PCR reads through MiXCR, one entry per CDR3 protein. Of some 18,000 distinct CDR3 sequences in the sample, 55% to 70% are singletons; the top ten hold 7.9%. Regarding this clonotype: Its target is not known.

The treatment was: roughly ten-day PBMC culture with coronavirus spike peptide pools or control peptides (ViraFEST assay). Sequencing was performed on CD4+ T cells from blood, cultured in vitro. The clonotype comes from a human donor who had recovered from COVID-19.

The CDR3 loop reads CASGPRLEVYNEQFF. The CDR3 DNA is TGTGCTAGTGGTCCCCGACTAGAAGTCTACAATGAGCAGTTCTTC. V usage is TRBV12-5 and J usage is TRBJ2-1, with D perhaps TRBD2 (6 bases). Germline V gene lookup returns CDR1 LGHNT and CDR2 FRNRAP. Trimming took 5 bases from V and 3 from J, leaving 14 bases between them. This CDR3 region has 15 residues.